This T cell receptor (beta chain) was sequenced during a study of blood T cell repertoires in COVID-19. For the study at large: T cells, B-cell-depleted T cells, or PBMCs provided the cDNA or gDNA that served as material.

Seattle patients were enrolled while actively infected and followed longitudinally. The V gene lost 4 bases and the J gene lost 5 bases, with 11 bases spanning the gap. Germline CDR1 is KGHSY and CDR2 is FQNENV. This CDR3 has 13 amino acids. As processed by the authors: Using reference gene primer amplification, nucleated cell counts were estimated. Sequencing used immunoSEQ multiplex PCR; TCRdb keeps in-frame clones, though not all of them. That table furnishes V, J and clone size, whereas the DNA furnished D and trimming. Here the sample spans fewer than 350,000 clones, 70% to 90% being singletons. The sequenced material came from peripheral blood. V and J are TRBV16 and TRBJ1-1; D remains ambiguous. The TCR was taken from a young woman with COVID-19, enrolled during active disease. CDR3 protein: CASSPNYRTEAFF. DNA of the CDR3: TGTGCCAGCAGCCCTAACTATCGGACTGAAGCTTTCTTT.